Following are 18 T cell receptor beta chains from one sample sequenced in a study of Graves' ophthalmopathy and Graves' hyperthyroidism. CDR3 regions of TCR beta were amplified from RNA transcripts. The library came from an HTBI-primed first-round RT-PCR and a second-round multiplex PCR. From the multiplex PCR reads, TCRdb called clonotypes with MiXCR, one entry per CDR3 protein. The sample holds fewer than 400,000 distinct CDR3 sequences, about 18% seen once. The sample consisted of peripheral blood. The receptors here all came from a woman aged 18-29 years with Graves' ophthalmopathy.

This chain links TRBV7-6 with TRBJ1-6; 9 bases match TRBD1. V dropped 5 bases and J dropped 8; count of bases not matched to a gene: 7. This CDR3 spans 15 amino acids. The V gene's germline CDR1 is SGHVS and CDR2 FNYEAQ. The CDR3 coding sequence is TGTGCCAGCAGCGAATCGGGACAGGGACATTCACCCCTCCACTTT. This translates into CASSESGQGHSPLHF.

This clonotype was observed at least ten times. V and J are TRBV28 and TRBJ2-7; 8 nucleotides match TRBD1. The ends lost 6 bases at V and 7 bases at J; junction bases unmatched: 8. The length of the CDR3 is 13 residues. Germline CDR1 reads MDHEN; CDR2 reads SYDVKM. Here the CDR3 reads CASRETGVGEQYF. In nucleotides, the CDR3 is TGTGCCAGCAGAGAGACAGGGGTCGGGGAGCAGTACTTC.

This clonotype was observed many times. The chain couples TRBV6-2 or TRBV6-3 to TRBJ1-2, with 8 bases that match TRBD1. The CDR3 length is 13 residues. Trimming at V came to 6 bases and at J to 2 bases, leaving 2 bases not matched to a gene. Germline V gene sequence: CDR1 MNHEY, CDR2 SVGEGT. The CDR3 loop is CASRSGGNYGYTF. As DNA, the CDR3 is TGTGCCAGCAGGTCAGGGGGCAACTATGGCTACACCTTC.

At least ten counts were recorded for this clonotype. V usage is TRBV2 and J usage is TRBJ1-5, with 7 bases lining up with TRBD1. The CDR3 consists of 15 residues. The germline V gene has CDR1 SNHLY and CDR2 FYNNEI. Germline trimming cut 7 bases from V and 1 base from J; bases unmatched to any gene: 7. The CDR3 here is CASTTETGSNQPQHF. The CDR3 DNA is TGTGCCAGCACGACTGAGACAGGGAGCAATCAGCCCCAGCATTTT.

At least ten counts were recorded for this clonotype. This sequence joins TRBV15 and TRBJ1-2; no definite D call. The CDR3 sequence is 14 residues long. V was shortened by 1 base and J by 0 bases, with 6 bases between the two germline ends. CDR1 LNHNV and CDR2 YYDKDF come from the germline V gene (reference sequence). CDR3 DNA: TGTGCCACCAGCAGAGTGGAAGCTAACTATGGCTACACCTTC. Protein: CATSRVEANYGYTF.

In its sample, this clonotype was seen many times. The rearrangement links TRBV20-1 to TRBJ1-1, with D unclear. Germline V gene data show CDR1 as DFQATT and CDR2 as SNEGSKA (reference sequence). This CDR3 has 13 amino acids. Trimming cost V 0 bases and J 0 bases, with 5 bases left between them. The CDR3 DNA is TGCAGTGCTAGAGACGCAATGAACACTGAAGCTTTCTTT. Translation: CSARDAMNTEAFF.

In its sample, this clonotype was seen many times. CDR3 in DNA: TGTGCCAGCAGTTCCGGGAGGGTGCGGTATTTT. This codes for CASSSGRVRYF. This chain uses TRBV28 with TRBJ1-3; D uncertain. Germline lookup yields CDR1 MDHEN and CDR2 SYDVKM. Deletions cut 4 bases from V and 16 bases from J, with 14 bases between. This CDR3 has 11 residues.

The table lists this clonotype with a few counts. The chain recombines TRBV12-3 or TRBV12-4 with TRBJ2-7; D is perhaps TRBD2 (7 bases). Trimming cost V 8 bases and J 1 base, with 21 bases left between them. The CDR3 length is 16 residues. The CDR3 is CASSLLGRGLSYEQYF. For the CDR3, the DNA is TGTGCCAGCTCCCTCCTTGGGCGGGGGCTATCCTACGAGCAGTACTTC.

The chain couples TRBV6-1 to TRBJ1-1, with D uncertain. Trimming removed 6 bases at V and 3 bases at J, with 14 bases between. Germline lookup yields CDR1 MNHNS and CDR2 SASEGT. This CDR3 region has 14 residues. CDR3 DNA sequence: TGTGCCAGCAGCCACGGTGGACGAGACACTGAAGCTTTCTTT. The encoded protein is CASSHGGRDTEAFF.

This clonotype was observed a few times. The chain is built from TRBV4-1 and TRBJ2-5; a possible D gene is TRBD2 (6 bases). This CDR3 contains 14 residues. Trimming removed 3 bases at V and 7 bases at J, with 15 bases between. Germline V lookup: CDR1 MGHRA, CDR2 YSYEKL. The chain's CDR3 is CASSQEGTVATQYF. CDR3 DNA sequence: TGCGCCAGCAGCCAGGAGGGAACTGTGGCGACCCAGTACTTC.

The chain combines TRBV28 with TRBJ2-5, with D unclear. There are 13 residues in the CDR3. The V and J ends lost 7 bases and 5 bases respectively, with 14 bases between them. Germline loops: CDR1 MDHEN, CDR2 SYDVKM. CDR3 amino acids: CASISGRWETQYF. DNA for the CDR3: TGTGCCAGCATTTCAGGCAGGTGGGAGACCCAGTACTTC.

The V call is TRBV6-1, the J call TRBJ2-7; 7 nucleotides match TRBD1. Germline-derived CDR1 and CDR2 are MNHNS and SASEGT. The CDR3 loop spans 16 amino acids. Unmatched junction bases numbered 23, after V lost 6 bases and J lost 12 bases. The CDR3 is CASSRSVSTSQGNTYF. As DNA, the CDR3 is TGTGCCAGCAGCAGGTCCGTGTCAACCTCACAGGGGAACACGTACTTC.

The sample holds many counts of this clonotype. The genes are TRBV28 and TRBJ2-7; TRBD2 is a possible D gene (7 bases). The CDR3 loop spans 14 amino acids. The V end lost 5 bases, the J end lost 4 bases, and 15 bases lay between the germline ends. CDR1 is MDHEN, CDR2 SYDVKM, per germline. The DNA for the CDR3 is TGTGCCAGCAGTCCATATGGGGGGGCTTACGAGCAGTACTTC. This sequence encodes CASSPYGGAYEQYF.

In this sample, this clonotype turned up many times. The genes are TRBV12-3 or TRBV12-4 and TRBJ1-2; D may be TRBD1 (6 bases). V shed 7 bases and J shed 5 bases, with 17 bases lying between them. CDR3 size: 14 residues. The CDR3 sequence: CASNDRDIRYGYTF. As DNA, the CDR3 is TGTGCCAGCAACGACCGGGACATTCGATATGGCTACACCTTC.

This CDR3 is CASSWGAGYGYTF. CDR3 nucleotide sequence: TGTGCCAGCAGTTGGGGGGCTGGCTATGGCTACACCTTC. The chain has TRBV12-3 or TRBV12-4 and TRBJ1-2, with D possibly being TRBD1 (6 bases). Between the trimmed V and J ends, which lost 4 bases and 4 bases, there was a span of 10 bases. This CDR3 is 13 amino acids long.

In its sample, this clonotype was seen a few times. V usage is TRBV6-1 and J usage is TRBJ2-6; D call uncertain. The CDR3 totals 15 residues. Trimming removed 8 bases at V and 0 bases at J, with 11 bases between. Germline V CDR1 and CDR2: MNHNS, SASEGT. The chain's CDR3 is CASLVLNSGANVLTF. The CDR3 nucleotides read TGTGCCAGCCTCGTTTTGAACTCTGGGGCCAACGTCCTGACTTTC.

In this sample, this clonotype turned up many times. The V and J genes are TRBV5-1 and TRBJ2-7; a weak D match, TRBD1 (5 bases). Between the trimmed V and J ends, which lost 5 bases and 6 bases, there was a span of 12 bases. CDR1 and CDR2 (germline): SGHRS, YFSETQ. The length of the CDR3 is 12 residues. In DNA form, the CDR3 reads TGCGCCAGCAGTCCACAGGAATCCGAGCAGTACTTC. It yields the protein CASSPQESEQYF.

This clonotype was recorded many times. The gene calls are TRBV28 and TRBJ1-1; a possible D gene is TRBD1 (5 bases). CDR1 is MDHEN, CDR2 SYDVKM, per germline. Trimming took off 6 bases at V and 1 base at J, with 12 bases between the two ends. This CDR3 spans 14 amino acids. The CDR3 region is CASRTVRGNTEAFF. CDR3 DNA sequence: TGTGCCAGCAGGACAGTGCGTGGGAACACTGAAGCTTTCTTT.